The 30 T cell receptor beta chains given below trace back to one sample, sequenced in a study of early T cells in non-severe SARS-CoV-2 infection (dated by TCRdb to the early 2020s). The library was generated by 5' RACE. The listed sequencing device is NextSeq 500. TCRdb reprocessing: public reads trimmed at Q25 with fastp, clones called with MiXCR, in-frame beta chains kept. Every entry covers one CDR3 protein and lists the most common genes and DNA from its rows. Present in this sample are 55,000 to 75,000 distinct CDR3 sequences, almost 9.5% of which were seen just once. 1.2% of the sample lies in the top ten. Sequencing was done on a sample of whole blood. These receptors all stem from an adult who was a healthcare worker with PCR-confirmed SARS-CoV-2 infection or an uninfected control (not recorded which).

This clonotype was counted only a few times. The chain's CDR3 is CASSLDAGGPKETQYF. CDR3 bases: TGTGCCAGCAGCTTGGATGCCGGGGGCCCGAAGGAGACCCAGTACTTC. The V gene is TRBV5-4, the J gene TRBJ2-5, with D perhaps assigned TRBD1 or TRBD2 (6 bases each). Germline CDR1 is SGHNT and CDR2 is YYREEE (reference sequence). The length of the CDR3 is 16 residues. The ends were cut back, 0 bases at V and 5 bases at J, with 17 bases in the middle.

This clonotype was observed a handful of times. The V gene is TRBV2, the J gene TRBJ2-5; 7 bases match TRBD2. Germline CDR1 SNHLY, CDR2 FYNNEI. Unmatched junction bases numbered 7, after V lost 4 bases and J lost 2 bases. CDR3 length: 15 amino acids. In DNA form, the CDR3 reads TGTGCCAGCAGTGTTCAGCGGGGAAGGCAAGAGACCCAGTACTTC. Its translation: CASSVQRGRQETQYF.

This clonotype was picked up a small number of times. V usage is TRBV15 and J usage is TRBJ1-4; the D gene is possibly TRBD1 (5 bases). Deletions cut 3 bases from V and 2 bases from J, with 22 bases between. Per the germline V gene, CDR1 is LNHNV and CDR2 is YYDKDF (reference sequence). The CDR3 has 19 amino acids. The CDR3 is CATSSGGRATIRTNEKLFF. CDR3 coding DNA: TGTGCCACCAGCAGCGGGGGTAGGGCTACTATTCGGACTAATGAAAAACTGTTTTTT.

This clonotype has just a few counts. CDR3 nucleotide sequence: TGTGCCAGCAGTTACGCAGGGGGAAGTGGAAACACCATATATTTT. Protein: CASSYAGGSGNTIYF. The chain employs TRBV6-6 and TRBJ1-3, with 7 bases matching TRBD1. The CDR3 has 15 amino acids. Per the germline V gene, CDR1 is MNHNY and CDR2 is SVGAGI (reference sequence). V lost 2 bases, J lost 3 bases, and 4 bases stayed unmatched.

This clonotype was recorded at least ten times. This chain connects TRBV29-1 to TRBJ2-1; D may be TRBD1 or TRBD2 (5 bases each). Germline-derived CDR1 and CDR2 are SQVTM and ANQGSEA. V lost 3 bases to trimming and J lost 0 bases, with 15 bases between them. The CDR3 consists of 16 residues. CDR3 DNA: TGCAGCGTTGACGATTTGAAGGGGAGCTCCTACAATGAGCAGTTCTTC. This gives the protein CSVDDLKGSSYNEQFF.

This clonotype was counted between two and nine times. CDR3 DNA: TGCGCCAGCAGCTTGCGGGGACAGGGGGCAGGTGCCAAAAACATTCAGTACTTC. It is translated as CASSLRGQGAGAKNIQYF. The gene calls are TRBV5-1 and TRBJ2-4; 12 bases are a match to TRBD1. Per the germline V gene, CDR1 is SGHRS and CDR2 is YFSETQ. This CDR3 region has 18 residues. V shed 1 base, J shed 1 base, and the junction held 6 bases outside the gene matches.

This clonotype was seen a handful of times. The chain combines TRBV5-1 with TRBJ2-5; no clear D gene. The germline gives CDR1 SGHRS, CDR2 YFSETQ. V shed 1 base and J shed 5 bases, with 12 bases lying between them. The CDR3 has 14 residues. CDR3 DNA sequence: TGCGCCAGCAGCTTGATCCACAGTGGTGAGACCCAGTACTTC. This sequence encodes CASSLIHSGETQYF.

This clonotype occurred a few times. The rearrangement uses TRBV24-1 and TRBJ2-1; D gene ambiguous. Between the trimmed V and J ends, which lost 3 bases and 0 bases, there was a span of 8 bases. The CDR3 is 15 amino acids. Germline V gene sequence: CDR1 KGHDR, CDR2 SFDVKD. CDR3 in DNA: TGTGCCACCAGTGATGGTGCTTACTCCTACAATGAGCAGTTCTTC. Translated, it gives CATSDGAYSYNEQFF.

V gene TRBV5-5 combines with J gene TRBJ2-3; D uncertain. This CDR3 has 14 amino acids. Germline CDR1 is SGHKS and CDR2 is YYEKEE (reference sequence). Trimming cost V 4 bases and J 4 bases, with 13 bases left between them. CDR3 DNA sequence: TGTGCCAGCAGCGTACCAACTATCCCAGATACGCAGTATTTT. This sequence encodes CASSVPTIPDTQYF.

This clonotype was counted many times. This chain joins TRBV20-1 and TRBJ1-2; the D gene is possibly TRBD1 (5 bases). The CDR3 is 14 amino acids. Germline V lookup: CDR1 DFQATT, CDR2 SNEGSKA (reference sequence). The V and J ends lost 3 bases and 7 bases respectively, with 18 bases between them. As DNA, the CDR3 is TGCAGTGCTAGCCCCAGGGAGGGAAAACGTGGCTACACCTTC. Its translation is CSASPREGKRGYTF.

This chain links TRBV10-3 with TRBJ2-3; tentative D call: TRBD2 (7 bases). Trimming cost V 7 bases and J 0 bases, with 11 bases left between them. This CDR3 comprises 14 residues. Per germline, CDR1 ENHRY and CDR2 SYGVKD. The CDR3 bases are TGTGCCATCACCGGGGGGCCGAGCACAGATACGCAGTATTTT. Translation gives CAITGGPSTDTQYF.

The CDR3 protein is CASSQGPGDNYGYTF. The CDR3 DNA is TGTGCCAGCAGCCAAGGTCCAGGGGACAACTATGGCTACACCTTC. The chain is built from TRBV4-2 and TRBJ1-2, with D possibly matching TRBD1 (6 bases). The ends were cut back, 1 base at V and 2 bases at J, with 11 bases in the middle. CDR3 size: 15 residues. From germline, CDR1 is LGHNA and CDR2 YNFKEQ.

This clonotype showed up many times. This chain uses TRBV6-2 or TRBV6-3 with TRBJ2-6, with 8 bases aligning to TRBD1. The V gene's germline CDR1 is MNHEY and CDR2 SVGEGT. The CDR3 extends over 16 amino acids. J gave up 4 bases and V 6 bases, and 8 bases lay outside the gene matches. In nucleotides, the CDR3 is TGTGCCAGCAGCTCCACGGGACAGGCCGGGGCCAACGTCCTGACTTTC. It translates to CASSSTGQAGANVLTF.

V gene TRBV9 combines with J gene TRBJ1-1, with a tentative D call TRBD1 (6 bases). This CDR3 has 15 amino acids. Per germline, CDR1 SGDLS and CDR2 YYNGEE. Trimming pared 4 bases from V and 6 bases from J, leaving 19 bases between. DNA of the CDR3: TGTGCCAGCAGCACCCACAGGGACCCGAAGCCTGAAGCTTTCTTT. This codes for CASSTHRDPKPEAFF.

This clonotype was observed many times. The J gene is TRBJ2-5, the V gene TRBV20-1, with 8 nucleotides matching TRBD2. There are 18 residues in the CDR3. The junction had 12 bases not matched to a gene; V was cut back by 0 bases and J by 0 bases. Germline CDR1 is DFQATT and CDR2 is SNEGSKA (reference sequence). CDR3 DNA sequence: TGCAGTGCTAGAGATAAGTTCAAACTAGCGGCGTACCAAGAGACCCAGTACTTC. Protein sequence: CSARDKFKLAAYQETQYF.

This clonotype has at least ten counts. This rearrangement joins TRBV27 to TRBJ2-5; 8 positions agree with TRBD2. This CDR3 spans 14 amino acids. Losses at the gene ends were 5 bases for V and 5 bases for J; bases not matched to a gene: 7. Germline V lookup: CDR1 MNHEY, CDR2 SMNVEV (reference sequence). CDR3 nucleotide sequence: TGTGCCAGCAGTCAATTAGCGGGAACCGAGACCCAGTACTTC. Amino acids: CASSQLAGTETQYF.

The V and J genes are TRBV4-2 and TRBJ1-1, with D perhaps matching TRBD1 (6 bases). The V and J ends lost 1 base and 11 bases respectively, with 11 bases between them. Germline lookup yields CDR1 LGHNA and CDR2 YNFKEQ. The CDR3 is 12 residues long. The CDR3 region is CASSQAQGYAFF. CDR3 DNA: TGTGCCAGCAGCCAAGCACAGGGTTACGCTTTCTTT.

This clonotype was seen only a few times. The chain recombines TRBV4-1 with TRBJ2-5; D possibly uses TRBD1 or TRBD2 (5 bases each). The CDR3 covers 17 residues. In germline, CDR1 is MGHRA, CDR2 YSYEKL. Trimming shortened V by 1 base and J by 5 bases, and 20 bases separated the two germline ends. CDR3 sequence: CASSQVLGAGVEETQYF. The CDR3 DNA sequence: TGCGCCAGCAGCCAAGTATTAGGGGCGGGCGTAGAGGAGACCCAGTACTTC.

In its sample, this clonotype was seen many times. The chain has TRBV30 and TRBJ1-6; D is ambiguous. CDR1 is GTSNPN, CDR2 SVGIG, per germline (reference sequence). With 0 bases removed from V and 7 bases from J, the gap between germline ends came to 13 bases. The CDR3 runs to 15 residues. The CDR3 is CAWSVVRNGNSPLHF. For the CDR3, the DNA is TGTGCCTGGAGTGTAGTAAGGAACGGAAATTCACCCCTCCACTTT.

The chain links TRBV15 to TRBJ2-1, with 8 positions matching TRBD2. V lost 4 bases, J lost 5 bases, and 13 bases stayed unmatched. The CDR3 contains 17 residues. Looked up from germline, CDR1 is LNHNV and CDR2 is YYDKDF (reference sequence). CDR3 loop: CATSTLRYSGANNEQFF. DNA of the CDR3: TGTGCCACCAGCACCCTAAGGTATAGCGGGGCGAACAATGAGCAGTTCTTC.

This chain links TRBV6-1 with TRBJ1-2; TRBD1 aligns across 7 bases. Germline CDR1 MNHNS, CDR2 SASEGT. V shed 6 bases, J shed 8 bases, and the junction held 6 bases outside the gene matches. The length of the CDR3 is 12 residues. The CDR3 DNA is TGTGCCAGCAGGAAGACAGGGAGCGGCTACACCTTC. Residues: CASRKTGSGYTF.

In nucleotides, the CDR3 is TGCAGTGTCGGGGGGTATGAAAAACTGTTTTTT. It translates to CSVGGYEKLFF. This chain joins TRBV20-1 and TRBJ1-4; D is perhaps TRBD1 (5 bases). CDR1 is DFQATT, CDR2 SNEGSKA, per germline (reference sequence). V lost 7 bases to trimming and J lost 6 bases, with 9 bases between them. The CDR3 spans 11 residues.

This clonotype appeared once. Mismatch with germline at one junction end may stem from a read error. The V and J genes are TRBV11-1 and TRBJ1-1; 8 nucleotides align to TRBD1. In germline, CDR1 is SGHAT, CDR2 FQDESV (reference sequence). The CDR3 runs 15 residues. CDR3 bases: TGTGCCAGCAGCCCGGACAGGGCTACGAACACTGAGGCTTTCTTT. Its translation: CASSPDRATNTEAFF.

The chain couples TRBV5-1 to TRBJ2-3; D is undetermined. V was clipped by 4 bases and J by 2 bases, with 8 bases between them. This CDR3 comprises 13 residues. The V gene's germline CDR1 is SGHRS and CDR2 YFSETQ. The CDR3 here is CASSRDPTDTQYF. The CDR3 nucleotides read TGCGCCAGCAGCAGGGATCCCACAGATACGCAGTATTTT.

This clonotype was recorded a few times. V usage is TRBV30 and J usage is TRBJ1-5, with D possibly matching TRBD1 (5 bases). CDR1 is GTSNPN, CDR2 SVGIG, per germline (reference sequence). Trimming pared 2 bases from V and 6 bases from J, leaving 11 bases between. The CDR3 sequence is 13 residues long. CDR3 nucleotides: TGTGCCTGGAGTATAGGGCAGGGTCAGCCCCAGCATTTT. Translation gives CAWSIGQGQPQHF.

This clonotype was recorded a few times. The chain joins TRBV29-1 to TRBJ2-1; a weak D match, TRBD1 (5 bases). The CDR3 has 16 amino acids. CDR1 SQVTM and CDR2 ANQGSEA come from the germline V gene. The germline V and J ends were trimmed by 2 bases and 2 bases, with 16 bases remaining between them. CDR3 in amino acids: CSVENRREPPYNEQFF. DNA of the CDR3: TGCAGCGTTGAAAACCGCAGGGAACCACCCTACAATGAGCAGTTCTTC.

The V gene is TRBV6-1, the J gene TRBJ2-5; no firm D call. CDR3 size: 13 residues. Germline V lookup: CDR1 MNHNS, CDR2 SASEGT. V was pared by 4 bases and J by 3 bases, with 9 bases between. CDR3 nucleotides: TGTGCCAGCAGTGGGGCTACAAAAGAGACCCAGTACTTC. Amino acids: CASSGATKETQYF.

The J gene is TRBJ1-2, the V gene TRBV6-1; D gene ambiguous. The CDR3 totals 10 residues. The germline gives CDR1 MNHNS, CDR2 SASEGT. V was shortened by 3 bases and J by 8 bases, with 4 bases between the two germline ends. Here the CDR3 reads CASSDYGYTF. The DNA for the CDR3 is TGTGCCAGCAGTGATTACGGCTACACCTTC.

Ten or more counts support this clonotype. The chain joins TRBV12-3 or TRBV12-4 to TRBJ2-7; D may be TRBD1 or TRBD2 (6 bases each). The CDR3 contains 13 residues. Trimming shortened V by 4 bases and J by 2 bases, and 9 bases separated the two germline ends. The DNA of the CDR3 is TGTGCCAGCAGTTCCGGGGGCCCCTACGAGCAGTACGTC. Amino acid sequence: CASSSGGPYEQYV.

This clonotype came up a few times. The genes are TRBV5-1 and TRBJ1-2; no clear D. This CDR3 is built from 13 residues. Between the trimmed V and J ends, which lost 4 bases and 2 bases, there was a span of 9 bases. CDR1 is SGHRS, CDR2 YFSETQ, per germline. The CDR3 nucleotides are TGCGCCAGCAGCCCGGAGAGGAACTATGGCTACACCTTC. Translation gives CASSPERNYGYTF.